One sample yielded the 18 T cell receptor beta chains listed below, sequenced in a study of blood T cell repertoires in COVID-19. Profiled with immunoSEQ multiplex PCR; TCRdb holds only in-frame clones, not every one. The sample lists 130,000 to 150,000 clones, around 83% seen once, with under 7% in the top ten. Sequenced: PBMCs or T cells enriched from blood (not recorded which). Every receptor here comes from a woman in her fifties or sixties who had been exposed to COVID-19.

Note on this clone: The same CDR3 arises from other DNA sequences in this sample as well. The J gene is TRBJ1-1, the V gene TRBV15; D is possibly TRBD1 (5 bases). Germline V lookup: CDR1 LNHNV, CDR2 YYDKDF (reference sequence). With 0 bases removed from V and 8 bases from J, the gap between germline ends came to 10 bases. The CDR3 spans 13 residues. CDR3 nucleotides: TGTGCCACCAGCAGAGATCGGGGGGAAGAAGCTTTCTTT. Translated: CATSRDRGEEAFF.

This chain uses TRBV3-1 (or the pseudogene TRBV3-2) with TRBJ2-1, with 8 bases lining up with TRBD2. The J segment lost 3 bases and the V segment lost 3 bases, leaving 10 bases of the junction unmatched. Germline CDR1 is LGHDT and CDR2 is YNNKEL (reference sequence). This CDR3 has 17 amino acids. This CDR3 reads CASSHWDFGGGYNEQFF. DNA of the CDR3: TGTGCCAGCAGCCATTGGGACTTCGGGGGGGGCTACAATGAGCAGTTCTTC.

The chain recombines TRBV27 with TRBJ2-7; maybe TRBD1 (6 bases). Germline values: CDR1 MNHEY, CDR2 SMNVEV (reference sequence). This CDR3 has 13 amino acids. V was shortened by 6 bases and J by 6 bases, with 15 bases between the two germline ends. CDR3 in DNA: TGTGCCAGCAGCCGTCCCGGGACATTCGAGCAGTACTTC. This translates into CASSRPGTFEQYF.

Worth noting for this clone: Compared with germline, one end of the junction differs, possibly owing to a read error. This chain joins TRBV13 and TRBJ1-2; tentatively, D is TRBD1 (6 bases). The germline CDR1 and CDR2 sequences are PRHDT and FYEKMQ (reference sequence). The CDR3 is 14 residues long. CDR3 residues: CASSLSGVDYGYTF. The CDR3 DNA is TGTGCCAGCAGCTTATCAGGGGTTGACTACGGCTACACCTTC.

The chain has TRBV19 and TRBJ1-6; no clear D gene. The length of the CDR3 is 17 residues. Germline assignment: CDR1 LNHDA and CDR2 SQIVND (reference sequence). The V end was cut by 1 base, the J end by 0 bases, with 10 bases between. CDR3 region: CASSIVVTSSYNSPLHF. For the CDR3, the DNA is TGTGCCAGTAGTATAGTGGTTACGAGCTCCTATAATTCACCCCTCCACTTT.

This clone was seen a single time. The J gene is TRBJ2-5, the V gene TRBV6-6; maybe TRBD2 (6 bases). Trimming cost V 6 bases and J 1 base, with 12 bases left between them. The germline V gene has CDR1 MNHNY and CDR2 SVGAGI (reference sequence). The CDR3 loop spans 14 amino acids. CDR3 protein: CASRSRDFQETQYF. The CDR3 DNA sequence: TGTGCCAGCAGGTCTAGGGACTTCCAAGAGACCCAGTACTTC.

The CDR3 nucleotides are TGTGCCAGCAACTTATCGGGTCAGCCCCAGCATTTT. It codes for CASNLSGQPQHF. This chain joins TRBV19 and TRBJ1-5; D is unclear. Trimming cost V 9 bases and J 6 bases, with 12 bases left between them. The CDR3 totals 12 residues. From germline, CDR1 is LNHDA and CDR2 SQIVND (reference sequence).

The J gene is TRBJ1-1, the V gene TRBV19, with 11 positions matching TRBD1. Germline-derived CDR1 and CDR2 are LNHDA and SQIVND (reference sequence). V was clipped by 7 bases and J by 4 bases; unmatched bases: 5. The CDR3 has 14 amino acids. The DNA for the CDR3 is TGTGCCAGTAAACCGGGGACAGGGGGCACTGAAGCTTTCTTT. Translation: CASKPGTGGTEAFF.

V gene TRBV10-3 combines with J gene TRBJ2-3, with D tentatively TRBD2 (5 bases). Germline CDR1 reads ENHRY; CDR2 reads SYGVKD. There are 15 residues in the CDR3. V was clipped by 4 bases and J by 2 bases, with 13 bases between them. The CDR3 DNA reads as TGTGCCATCAGTGTGAAGTCGGGGAACACAGATACGCAGTATTTT. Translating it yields CAISVKSGNTDTQYF.

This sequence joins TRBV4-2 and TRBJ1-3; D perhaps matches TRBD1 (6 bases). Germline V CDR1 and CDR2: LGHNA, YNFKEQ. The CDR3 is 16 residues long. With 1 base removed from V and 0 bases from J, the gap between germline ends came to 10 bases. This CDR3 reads CASSQVTGSSGNTIYF. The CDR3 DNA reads TGTGCCAGCAGCCAAGTGACAGGTAGCTCTGGAAACACCATATATTTT.

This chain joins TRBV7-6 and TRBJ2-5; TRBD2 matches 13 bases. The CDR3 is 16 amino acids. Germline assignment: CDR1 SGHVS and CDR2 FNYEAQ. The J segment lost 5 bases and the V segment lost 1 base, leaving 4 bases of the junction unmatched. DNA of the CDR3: TGTGCCAGCAGCTTAGGGACTAGCGGGGGAATCGAGACCCAGTACTTC. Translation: CASSLGTSGGIETQYF. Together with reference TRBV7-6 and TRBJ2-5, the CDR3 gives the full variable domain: GAGVSQSPRYKVTKRGQDVALRCDPISGHVSLYWYRQALGQGPEFLTYFNYEAQQDKSGLPNDRFSAERPEGSISTLTIQRTEQRDSAMYRCASSLGTSGGIETQYFGPGTRLLVL.

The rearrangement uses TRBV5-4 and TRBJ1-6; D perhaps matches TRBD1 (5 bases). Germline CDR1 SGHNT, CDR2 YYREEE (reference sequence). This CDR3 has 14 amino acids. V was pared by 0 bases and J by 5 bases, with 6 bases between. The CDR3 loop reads CASSLVGDNSPLHF. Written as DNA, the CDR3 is TGTGCCAGCAGCTTGGTAGGGGATAATTCACCCCTCCACTTT.

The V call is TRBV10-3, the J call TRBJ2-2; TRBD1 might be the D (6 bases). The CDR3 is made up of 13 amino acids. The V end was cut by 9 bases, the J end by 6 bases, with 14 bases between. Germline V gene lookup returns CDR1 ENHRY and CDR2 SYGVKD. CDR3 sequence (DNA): TGTGCCATTAGGGGGAGCGTCGCCGGGGAGCTGTTTTTT. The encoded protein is CAIRGSVAGELFF.

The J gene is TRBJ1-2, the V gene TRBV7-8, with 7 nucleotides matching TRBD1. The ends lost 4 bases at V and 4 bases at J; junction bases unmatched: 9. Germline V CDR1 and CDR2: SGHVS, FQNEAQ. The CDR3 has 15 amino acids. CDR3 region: CASSSSQGTTYGYTF. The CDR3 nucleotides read TGTGCCAGCAGCTCCTCACAGGGGACCACCTATGGCTACACCTTC.

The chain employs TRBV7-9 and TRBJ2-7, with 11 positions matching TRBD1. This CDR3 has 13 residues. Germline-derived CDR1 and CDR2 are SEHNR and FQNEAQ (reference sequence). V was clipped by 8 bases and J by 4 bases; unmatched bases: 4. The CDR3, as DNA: TGTGCCAGCTCCGGGACAGGGGGATACGAGCAGTACTTC. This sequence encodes CASSGTGGYEQYF.

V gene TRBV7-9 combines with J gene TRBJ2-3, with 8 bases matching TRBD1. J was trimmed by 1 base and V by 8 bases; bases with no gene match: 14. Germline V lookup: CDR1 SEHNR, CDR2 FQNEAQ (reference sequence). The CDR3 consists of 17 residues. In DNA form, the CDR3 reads TGTGCCAGCCGAGATGAAAGGACAGGGAGAGGCACAGATACGCAGTATTTT. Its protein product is CASRDERTGRGTDTQYF.

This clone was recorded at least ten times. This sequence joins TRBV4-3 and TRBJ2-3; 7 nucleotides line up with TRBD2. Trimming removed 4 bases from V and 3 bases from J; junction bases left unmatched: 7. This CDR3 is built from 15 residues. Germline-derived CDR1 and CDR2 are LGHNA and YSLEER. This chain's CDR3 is CASSPRERETDTQYF. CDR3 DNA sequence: TGCGCCAGCAGCCCCAGGGAGCGGGAAACAGATACGCAGTATTTT.

The CDR3 nucleotides read TGTGCCAGCAGCTTTGTCGGGACAGTGGGGTCAATACCCTATGGCTACACCTTC. Its translation is CASSFVGTVGSIPYGYTF. The genes are TRBV7-2 and TRBJ1-2, with 7 positions matching TRBD1. Germline V gives CDR1 SGHTA, CDR2 FQGNSA. Trimming at V came to 3 bases and at J to 4 bases, leaving 17 bases not matched to a gene. This CDR3 is 18 amino acids long.